This T cell receptor beta chain is from a study of blood T cell repertoires in COVID-19. About the research overall: Nucleic acid was either cDNA or gDNA, and it came from T cells, B-cell-depleted T cells, or PBMCs.

The junction had 11 bases not matched to a gene; V was cut back by 6 bases and J by 2 bases. Looked up from germline, CDR1 is KGHDR and CDR2 is SFDVKD. This CDR3 comprises 16 residues. Assay used: immunoSEQ multiplex PCR; TCRdb lists only in-frame clones, some missing. This sample carries about 78,000 clones, 75% to 95% of them seen once, and the ten largest clones take around 0.8%. This clonotype was obtained from a woman of 80 years or more with acute or convalescent COVID-19. The specimen was peripheral blood. The chain employs TRBV24-1 and TRBJ1-1; 7 bases map to TRBD1. The CDR3 nucleotides are TGTGCCACCAGTTCCAACAGGGGCGGTAGAAACACTGAAGCTTTCTTT. Protein sequence: CATSSNRGGRNTEAFF.